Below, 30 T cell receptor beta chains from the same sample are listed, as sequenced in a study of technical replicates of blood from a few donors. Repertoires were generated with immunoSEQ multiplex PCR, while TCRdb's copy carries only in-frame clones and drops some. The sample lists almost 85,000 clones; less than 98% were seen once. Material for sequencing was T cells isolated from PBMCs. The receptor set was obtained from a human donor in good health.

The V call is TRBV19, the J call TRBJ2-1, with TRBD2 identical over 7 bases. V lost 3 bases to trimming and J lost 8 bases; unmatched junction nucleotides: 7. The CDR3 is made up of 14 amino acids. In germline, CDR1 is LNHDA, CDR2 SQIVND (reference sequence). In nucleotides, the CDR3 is TGTGCCAGTAGTATGCAGGGAGGGTACGATGAGCAGTTCTTC. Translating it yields CASSMQGGYDEQFF. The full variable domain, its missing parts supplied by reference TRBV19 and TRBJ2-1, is DGGITQSPKYLFRKEGQNVTLSCEQNLNHDAMYWYRQDPGQGLRLIYYSQIVNDFQKGDIAEGYSVSREKKESFPLTVTSAQKNPTAFYLCASSMQGGYDEQFFGPGTRLTVL.

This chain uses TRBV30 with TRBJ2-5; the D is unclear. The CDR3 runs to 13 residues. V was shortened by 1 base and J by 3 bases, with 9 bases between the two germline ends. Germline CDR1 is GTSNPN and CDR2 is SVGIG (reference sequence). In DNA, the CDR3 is TGTGCCTGGAGTGGCTGGCACGAAGAGACCCAGTACTTC. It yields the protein CAWSGWHEETQYF. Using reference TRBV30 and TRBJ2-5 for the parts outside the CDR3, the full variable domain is SQTIHQWPATLVQPVGSPLSLECTVEGTSNPNLYWYRQAAGRGLQLLFYSVGIGQISSEVPQNLSASRPQDRQFILSSKKLLLSDSGFYLCAWSGWHEETQYFGPGTRLLVL.

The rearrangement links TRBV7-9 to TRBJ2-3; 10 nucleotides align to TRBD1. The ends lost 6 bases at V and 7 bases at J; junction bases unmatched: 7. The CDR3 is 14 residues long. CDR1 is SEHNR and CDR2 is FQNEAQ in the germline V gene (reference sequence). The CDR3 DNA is TGTGCCAGCAGTTCCCGGGACAGGGGATATACGCAGTATTTT. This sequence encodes CASSSRDRGYTQYF. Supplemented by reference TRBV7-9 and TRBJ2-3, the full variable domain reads DTGVSQNPRHKITKRGQNVTFRCDPISEHNRLYWYRQTLGQGPEFLTYFQNEAQLEKSRLLSDRFSAERPKGSFSTLEIQRTEQGDSAMYLCASSSRDRGYTQYFGPGTRLTVL.

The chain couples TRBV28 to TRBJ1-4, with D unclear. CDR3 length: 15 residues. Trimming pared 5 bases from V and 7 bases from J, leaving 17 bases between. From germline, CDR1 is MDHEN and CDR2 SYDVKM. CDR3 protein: CASSTLIAGGEKLFF. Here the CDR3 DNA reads TGTGCCAGCAGTACCCTTATAGCCGGCGGTGAAAAACTGTTTTTT. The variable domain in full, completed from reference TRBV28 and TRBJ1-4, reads DVKVTQSSRYLVKRTGEKVFLECVQDMDHENMFWYRQDPGLGLRLIYFSYDVKMKEKGDIPEGYSVSREKKERFSLILESASTNQTSMYLCASSTLIAGGEKLFFGSGTQLSVL.

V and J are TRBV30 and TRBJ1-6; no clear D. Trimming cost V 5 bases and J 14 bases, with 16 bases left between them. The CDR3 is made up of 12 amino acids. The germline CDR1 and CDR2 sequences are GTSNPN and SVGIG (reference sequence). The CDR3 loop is CAWQIAGRSLHF. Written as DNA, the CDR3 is TGTGCCTGGCAGATTGCAGGAAGGTCCCTCCACTTT.

CDR3 protein: CASSPLGLAGGPQETQYF. The CDR3, as DNA: TGCGCCAGCAGCCCTCTAGGACTAGCGGGGGGGCCCCAAGAGACCCAGTACTTC. The chain links TRBV4-1 to TRBJ2-5; 15 bases map to TRBD2. The CDR3 spans 18 residues. With V trimmed by 4 bases and J by 1 base, 7 bases remained unmatched. Germline loops: CDR1 MGHRA, CDR2 YSYEKL.

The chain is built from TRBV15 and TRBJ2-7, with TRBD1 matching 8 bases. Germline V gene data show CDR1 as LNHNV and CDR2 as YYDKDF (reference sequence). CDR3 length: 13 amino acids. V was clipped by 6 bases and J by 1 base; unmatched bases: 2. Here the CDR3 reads CATSRDRSYEQYF. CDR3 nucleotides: TGTGCCACCAGTCGGGACAGGTCCTACGAGCAGTACTTC.

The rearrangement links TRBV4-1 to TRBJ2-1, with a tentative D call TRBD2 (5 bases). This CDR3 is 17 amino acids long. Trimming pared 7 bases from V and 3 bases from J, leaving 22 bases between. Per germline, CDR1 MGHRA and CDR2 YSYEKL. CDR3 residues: CASTSMGRTSDYNEQFF. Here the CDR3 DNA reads TGCGCCAGCACCTCTATGGGCCGGACTTCTGACTACAATGAGCAGTTCTTC.

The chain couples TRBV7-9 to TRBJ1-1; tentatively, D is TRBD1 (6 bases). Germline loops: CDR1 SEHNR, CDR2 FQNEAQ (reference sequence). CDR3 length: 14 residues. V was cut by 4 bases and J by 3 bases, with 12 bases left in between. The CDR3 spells CASSSQGLDTEAFF. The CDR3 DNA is TGTGCCAGCAGCTCCCAGGGGTTGGACACTGAAGCTTTCTTT.

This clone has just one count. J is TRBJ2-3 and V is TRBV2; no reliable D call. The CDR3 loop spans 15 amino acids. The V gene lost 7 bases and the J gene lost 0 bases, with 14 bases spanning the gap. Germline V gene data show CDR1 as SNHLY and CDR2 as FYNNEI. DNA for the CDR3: TGTGCCAGCATCAAACTGAGTACTAGCACAGATACGCAGTATTTT. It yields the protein CASIKLSTSTDTQYF.

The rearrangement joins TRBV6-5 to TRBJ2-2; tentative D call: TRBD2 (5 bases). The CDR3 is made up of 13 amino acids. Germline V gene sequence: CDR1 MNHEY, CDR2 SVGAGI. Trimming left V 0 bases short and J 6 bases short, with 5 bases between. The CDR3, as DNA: TGTGCCAGCAGTTACTCGCGGGCCGGGGAGCTGTTTTTT. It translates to CASSYSRAGELFF.

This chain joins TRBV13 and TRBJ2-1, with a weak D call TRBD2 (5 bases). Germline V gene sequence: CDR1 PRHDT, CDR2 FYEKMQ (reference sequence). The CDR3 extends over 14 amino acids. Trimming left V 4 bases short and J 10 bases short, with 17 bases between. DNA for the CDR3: TGTGCCAGCAGCTCGTACACTACAAGCGGAGAGCAGTTCTTC. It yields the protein CASSSYTTSGEQFF.

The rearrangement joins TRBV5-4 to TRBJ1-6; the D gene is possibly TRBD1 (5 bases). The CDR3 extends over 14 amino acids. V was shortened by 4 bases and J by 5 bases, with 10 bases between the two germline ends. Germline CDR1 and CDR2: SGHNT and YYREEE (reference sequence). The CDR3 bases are TGTGCCAGCAGCCTGGGGGGAGATAATTCACCCCTCCACTTT. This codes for CASSLGGDNSPLHF.

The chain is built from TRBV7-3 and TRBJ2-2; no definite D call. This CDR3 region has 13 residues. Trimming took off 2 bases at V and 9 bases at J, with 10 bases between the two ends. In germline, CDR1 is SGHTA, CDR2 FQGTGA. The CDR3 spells CASSLPGTRELFF. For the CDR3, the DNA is TGTGCCAGCAGCTTACCGGGTACGAGGGAGCTGTTTTTT.

The CDR3 region has the DNA TGTGCCAGCAGTGAAGGGGACACCGGGGAGCTGTTTTTT. Residues: CASSEGDTGELFF. The genes are TRBV6-4 and TRBJ2-2; the D gene is possibly TRBD1 (5 bases). The V gene's germline CDR1 is MRHNA and CDR2 SNTAGT. Trimming shortened V by 3 bases and J by 3 bases, and 5 bases separated the two germline ends. The CDR3 runs to 13 residues.

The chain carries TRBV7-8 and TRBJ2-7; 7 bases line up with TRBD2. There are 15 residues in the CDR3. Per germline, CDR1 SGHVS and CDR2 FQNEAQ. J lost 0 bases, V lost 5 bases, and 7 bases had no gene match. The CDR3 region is CASSPPGGSSYEQYF. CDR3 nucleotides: TGTGCCAGCAGCCCTCCGGGCGGGAGCTCCTACGAGCAGTACTTC.

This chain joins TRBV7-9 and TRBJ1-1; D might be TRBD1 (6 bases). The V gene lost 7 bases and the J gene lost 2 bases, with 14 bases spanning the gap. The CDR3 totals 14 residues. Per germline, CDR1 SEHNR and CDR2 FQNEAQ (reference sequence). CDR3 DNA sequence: TGTGCCAGCAACCCACAGGGTTTAAACACTGAAGCTTTCTTT. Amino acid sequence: CASNPQGLNTEAFF.

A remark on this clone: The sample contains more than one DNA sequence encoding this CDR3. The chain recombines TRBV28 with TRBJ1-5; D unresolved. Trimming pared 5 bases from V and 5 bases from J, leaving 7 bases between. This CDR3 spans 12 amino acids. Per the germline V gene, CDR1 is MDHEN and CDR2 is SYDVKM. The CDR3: CASSTGDQPQHF. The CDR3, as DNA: TGTGCCAGCAGTACTGGTGATCAGCCCCAGCATTTT.

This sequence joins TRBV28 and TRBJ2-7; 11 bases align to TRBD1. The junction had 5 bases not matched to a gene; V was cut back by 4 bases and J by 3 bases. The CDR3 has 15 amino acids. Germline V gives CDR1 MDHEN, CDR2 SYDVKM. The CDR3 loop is CASSSPGTGGYEQYF. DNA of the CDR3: TGTGCCAGCAGTTCCCCCGGGACAGGGGGCTACGAGCAGTACTTC.

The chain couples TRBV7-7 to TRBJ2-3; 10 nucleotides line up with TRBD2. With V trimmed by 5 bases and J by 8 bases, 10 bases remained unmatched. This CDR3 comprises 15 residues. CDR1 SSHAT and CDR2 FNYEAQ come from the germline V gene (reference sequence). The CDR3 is CASSELAGGRGTQYF. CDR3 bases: TGTGCCAGCAGCGAATTAGCGGGAGGTCGGGGTACGCAGTATTTT.

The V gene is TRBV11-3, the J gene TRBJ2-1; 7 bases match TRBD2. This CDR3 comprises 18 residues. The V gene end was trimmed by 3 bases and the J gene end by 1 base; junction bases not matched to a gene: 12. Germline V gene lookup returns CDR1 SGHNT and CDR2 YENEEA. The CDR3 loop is CASSFTLAPVLSYNEQFF. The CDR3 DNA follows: TGTGCCAGCAGCTTTACACTAGCGCCCGTCCTGTCCTACAATGAGCAGTTCTTC.

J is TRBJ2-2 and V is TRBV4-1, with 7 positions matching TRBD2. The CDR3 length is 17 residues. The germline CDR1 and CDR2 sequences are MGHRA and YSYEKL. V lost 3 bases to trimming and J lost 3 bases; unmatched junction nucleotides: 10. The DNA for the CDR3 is TGCGCCAGCAGCCAGGGTAAAGCGGGAATTTACACCGGGGAGCTGTTTTTT. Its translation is CASSQGKAGIYTGELFF.

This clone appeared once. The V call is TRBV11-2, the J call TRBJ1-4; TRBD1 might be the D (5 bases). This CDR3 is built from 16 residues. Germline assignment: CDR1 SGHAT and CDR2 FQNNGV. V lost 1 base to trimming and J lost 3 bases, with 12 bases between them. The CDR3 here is CASSLGRDRPNEKLFF. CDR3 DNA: TGTGCCAGCAGCTTAGGTCGAGACAGACCTAATGAAAAACTGTTTTTT.

CDR3 region: CASSPSGGAAEAFF. In DNA, the CDR3 is TGTGCCAGCAGCCCCTCCGGGGGGGCGGCTGAAGCTTTCTTT. The chain combines TRBV13 with TRBJ1-1; the D gene is possibly TRBD1 (6 bases). Between the trimmed V and J ends, which lost 5 bases and 6 bases, there was a span of 16 bases. The CDR3 is made up of 14 amino acids. The germline gives CDR1 PRHDT, CDR2 FYEKMQ (reference sequence).

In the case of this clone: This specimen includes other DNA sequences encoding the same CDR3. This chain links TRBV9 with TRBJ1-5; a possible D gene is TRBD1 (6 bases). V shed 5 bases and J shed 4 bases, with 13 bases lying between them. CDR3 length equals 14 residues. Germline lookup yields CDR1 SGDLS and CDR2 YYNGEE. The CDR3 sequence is CASSQGQINQPQHF. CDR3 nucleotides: TGTGCCAGCAGTCAGGGGCAGATAAATCAGCCCCAGCATTTT.

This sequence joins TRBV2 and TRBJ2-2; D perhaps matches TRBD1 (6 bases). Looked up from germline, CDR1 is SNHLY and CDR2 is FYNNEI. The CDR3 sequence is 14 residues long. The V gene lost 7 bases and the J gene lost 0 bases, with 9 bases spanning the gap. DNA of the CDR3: TGTGCCAGCACCCAGGGGACGAACACCGGGGAGCTGTTTTTT. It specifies CASTQGTNTGELFF.

Here the CDR3 DNA reads TGTGCCAGCAGTGTGGACCGGGGAGATACGCAGTATTTT. It codes for CASSVDRGDTQYF. This sequence joins TRBV6-1 and TRBJ2-3; tentatively, D is TRBD2 (5 bases). The germline V gene encodes CDR1 MNHNS and CDR2 SASEGT. The CDR3 length is 13 residues. V shed 4 bases and J shed 5 bases, with 10 bases lying between them.

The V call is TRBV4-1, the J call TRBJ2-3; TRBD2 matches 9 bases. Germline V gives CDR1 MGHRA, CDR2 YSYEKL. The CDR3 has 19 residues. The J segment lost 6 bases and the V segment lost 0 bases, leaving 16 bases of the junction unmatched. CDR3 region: CASSQERWARGGAMDTQYF. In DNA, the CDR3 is TGCGCCAGCAGCCAAGAAAGATGGGCCCGCGGGGGGGCCATGGATACGCAGTATTTT.

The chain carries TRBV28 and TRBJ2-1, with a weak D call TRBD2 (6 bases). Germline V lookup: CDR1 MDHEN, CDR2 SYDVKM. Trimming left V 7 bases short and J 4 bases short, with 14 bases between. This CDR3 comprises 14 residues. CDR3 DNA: TGTGCCAGCACCCGGGACGGGAGATACAATGAGCAGTTCTTC. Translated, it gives CASTRDGRYNEQFF. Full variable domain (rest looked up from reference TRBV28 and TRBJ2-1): DVKVTQSSRYLVKRTGEKVFLECVQDMDHENMFWYRQDPGLGLRLIYFSYDVKMKEKGDIPEGYSVSREKKERFSLILESASTNQTSMYLCASTRDGRYNEQFFGPGTRLTVL.

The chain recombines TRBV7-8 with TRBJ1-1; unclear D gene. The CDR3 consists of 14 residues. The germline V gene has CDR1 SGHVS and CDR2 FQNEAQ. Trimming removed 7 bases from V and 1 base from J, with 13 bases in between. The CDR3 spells CASTRRAENTEAFF. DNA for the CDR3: TGTGCCAGCACCAGGCGGGCAGAGAACACTGAAGCTTTCTTT.